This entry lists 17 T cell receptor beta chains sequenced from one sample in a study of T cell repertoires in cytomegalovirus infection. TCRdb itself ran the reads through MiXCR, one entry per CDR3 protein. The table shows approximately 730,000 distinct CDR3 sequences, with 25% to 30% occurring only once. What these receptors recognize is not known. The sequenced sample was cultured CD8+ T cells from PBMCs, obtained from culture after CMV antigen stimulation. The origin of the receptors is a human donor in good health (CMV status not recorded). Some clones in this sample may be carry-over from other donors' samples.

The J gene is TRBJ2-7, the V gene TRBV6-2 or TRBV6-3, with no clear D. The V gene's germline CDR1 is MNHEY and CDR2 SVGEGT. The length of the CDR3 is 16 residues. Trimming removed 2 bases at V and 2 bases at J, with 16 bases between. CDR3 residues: CASSYGHHSPTYEQYF. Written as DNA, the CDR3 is TGTGCCAGCAGTTACGGCCACCATAGTCCCACCTACGAGCAGTACTTC.

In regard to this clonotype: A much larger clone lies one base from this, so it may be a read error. The CDR3 DNA reads TGTGCCAGCCGTCCCGCCGTCGGACAGGGGGGAGATTTAAAATTGGGAGCTCAGCCCCAGCATTTT. Translation: CASRPAVGQGGDLKLGAQPQHF. The V gene is TRBV12-3 or TRBV12-4, the J gene TRBJ1-5; 10 positions agree with TRBD1. Trimming took 8 bases from V and 6 from J; bases not matched to a gene: 31. The CDR3 loop spans 22 amino acids.

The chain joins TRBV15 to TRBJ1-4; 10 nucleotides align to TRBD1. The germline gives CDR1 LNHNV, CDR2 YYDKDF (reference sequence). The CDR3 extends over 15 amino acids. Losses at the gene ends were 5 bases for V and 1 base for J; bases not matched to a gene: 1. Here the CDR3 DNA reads TGTGCCACCAGCGGGGACAGGGGAACTAATGAAAAACTGTTTTTT. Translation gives CATSGDRGTNEKLFF.

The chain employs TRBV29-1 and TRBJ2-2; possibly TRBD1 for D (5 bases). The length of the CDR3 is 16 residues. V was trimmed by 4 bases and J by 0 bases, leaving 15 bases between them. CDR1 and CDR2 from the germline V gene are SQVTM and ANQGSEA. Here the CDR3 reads CSVVPTETPNTGELFF. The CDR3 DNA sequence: TGCAGCGTTGTGCCGACAGAGACCCCGAACACCGGGGAGCTGTTTTTT.

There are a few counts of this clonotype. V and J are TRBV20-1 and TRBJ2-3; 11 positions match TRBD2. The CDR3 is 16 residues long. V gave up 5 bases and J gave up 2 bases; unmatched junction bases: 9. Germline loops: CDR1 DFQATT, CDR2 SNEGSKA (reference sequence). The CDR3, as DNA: TGCAGTGCTGTACCGGGACTAGCGGATGCCACAGATACGCAGTATTTT. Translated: CSAVPGLADATDTQYF.

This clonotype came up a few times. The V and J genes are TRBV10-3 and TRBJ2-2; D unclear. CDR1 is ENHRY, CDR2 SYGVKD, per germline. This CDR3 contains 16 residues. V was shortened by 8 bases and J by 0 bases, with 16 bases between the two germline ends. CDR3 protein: CAIFFRETPNTGELFF. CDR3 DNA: TGTGCCATCTTTTTTAGAGAGACACCGAACACCGGGGAGCTGTTTTTT.

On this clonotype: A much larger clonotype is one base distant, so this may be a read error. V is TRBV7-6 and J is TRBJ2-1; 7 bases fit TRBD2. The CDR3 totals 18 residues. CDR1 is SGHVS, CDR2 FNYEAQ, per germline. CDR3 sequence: CASSLVGSGGPSYNVQFF. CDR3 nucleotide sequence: TGTGCCAGCAGCTTAGTAGGGTCGGGGGGACCGTCCTACAATGTGCAGTTCTTC.

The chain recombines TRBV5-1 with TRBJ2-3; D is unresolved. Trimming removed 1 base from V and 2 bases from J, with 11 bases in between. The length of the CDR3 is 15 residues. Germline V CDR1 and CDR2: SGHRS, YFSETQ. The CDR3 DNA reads TGCGCCAGCAGCTTGTCCCCCCCCTTCACAGATACGCAGTATTTT. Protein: CASSLSPPFTDTQYF.

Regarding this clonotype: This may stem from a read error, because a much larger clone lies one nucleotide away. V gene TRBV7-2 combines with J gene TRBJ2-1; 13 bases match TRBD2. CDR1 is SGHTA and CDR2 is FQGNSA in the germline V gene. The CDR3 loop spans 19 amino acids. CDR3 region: CASSLAPGLAGSSYNVQFF. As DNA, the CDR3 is TGTGCCAGCAGCTTAGCCCCGGGACTAGCGGGGAGCTCCTACAATGTGCAGTTCTTC.

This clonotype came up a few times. CDR3 in amino acids: CASSSTGGFRNSPLHF. CDR3 nucleotides: TGTGCCAGCAGTTCAACAGGGGGATTCAGAAATTCACCCCTCCACTTT. J is TRBJ1-6 and V is TRBV6-1; 8 nucleotides align to TRBD1. Germline lookup yields CDR1 MNHNS and CDR2 SASEGT. This CDR3 is 16 amino acids long. After removal of 5 bases from V and 7 bases from J, the junction contained 10 bases not matched to a gene.

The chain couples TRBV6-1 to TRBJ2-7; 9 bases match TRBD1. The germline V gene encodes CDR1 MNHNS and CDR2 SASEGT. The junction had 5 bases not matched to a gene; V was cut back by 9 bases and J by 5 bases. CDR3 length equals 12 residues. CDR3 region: CASIQGADEQYF. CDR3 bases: TGTGCCAGTATACAGGGGGCTGACGAGCAGTACTTC.

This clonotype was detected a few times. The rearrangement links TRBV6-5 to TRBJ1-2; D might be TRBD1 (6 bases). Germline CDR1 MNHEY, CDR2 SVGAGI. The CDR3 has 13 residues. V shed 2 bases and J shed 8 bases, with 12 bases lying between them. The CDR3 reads CASSYEGGGGYTF. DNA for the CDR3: TGTGCCAGCAGTTACGAGGGGGGCGGCGGCTACACCTTC.

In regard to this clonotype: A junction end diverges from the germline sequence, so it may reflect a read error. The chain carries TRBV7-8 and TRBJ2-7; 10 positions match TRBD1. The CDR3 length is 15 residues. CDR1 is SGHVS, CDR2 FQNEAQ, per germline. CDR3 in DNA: TGTGCCGGCAGCTTAGACCGGGACAGGGGCTACGAGCAGTACTTC. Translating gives CAGSLDRDRGYEQYF.

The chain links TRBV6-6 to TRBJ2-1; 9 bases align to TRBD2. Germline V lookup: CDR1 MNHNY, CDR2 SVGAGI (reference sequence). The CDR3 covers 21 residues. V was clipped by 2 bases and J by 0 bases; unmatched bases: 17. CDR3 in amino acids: CASSYAGAAGGVVSSYNEQFF. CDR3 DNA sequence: TGTGCCAGCAGTTACGCCGGGGCCGCGGGGGGGGTCGTAAGCTCCTACAATGAGCAGTTCTTC.

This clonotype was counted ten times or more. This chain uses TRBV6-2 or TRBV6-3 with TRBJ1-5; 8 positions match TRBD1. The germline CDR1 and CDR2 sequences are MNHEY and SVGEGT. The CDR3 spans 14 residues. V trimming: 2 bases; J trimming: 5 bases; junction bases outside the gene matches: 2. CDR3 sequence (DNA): TGTGCCAGCAGTTACCCGGACAGGGATCAGCCCCAGCATTTT. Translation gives CASSYPDRDQPQHF.

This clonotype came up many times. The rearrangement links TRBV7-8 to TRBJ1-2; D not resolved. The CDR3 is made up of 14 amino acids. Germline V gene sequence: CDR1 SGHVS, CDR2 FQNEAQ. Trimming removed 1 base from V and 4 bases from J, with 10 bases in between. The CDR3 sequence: CASSLGVSSYGYTF. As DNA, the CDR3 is TGTGCCAGCAGCTTAGGGGTCAGCTCCTATGGCTACACCTTC.

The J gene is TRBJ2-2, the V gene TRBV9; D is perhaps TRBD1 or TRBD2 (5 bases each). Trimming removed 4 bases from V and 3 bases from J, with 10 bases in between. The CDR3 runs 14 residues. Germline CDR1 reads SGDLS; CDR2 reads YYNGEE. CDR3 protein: CASSPLGHTGELFF. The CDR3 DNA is TGTGCCAGCAGCCCCCTGGGACACACCGGGGAGCTGTTTTTT.